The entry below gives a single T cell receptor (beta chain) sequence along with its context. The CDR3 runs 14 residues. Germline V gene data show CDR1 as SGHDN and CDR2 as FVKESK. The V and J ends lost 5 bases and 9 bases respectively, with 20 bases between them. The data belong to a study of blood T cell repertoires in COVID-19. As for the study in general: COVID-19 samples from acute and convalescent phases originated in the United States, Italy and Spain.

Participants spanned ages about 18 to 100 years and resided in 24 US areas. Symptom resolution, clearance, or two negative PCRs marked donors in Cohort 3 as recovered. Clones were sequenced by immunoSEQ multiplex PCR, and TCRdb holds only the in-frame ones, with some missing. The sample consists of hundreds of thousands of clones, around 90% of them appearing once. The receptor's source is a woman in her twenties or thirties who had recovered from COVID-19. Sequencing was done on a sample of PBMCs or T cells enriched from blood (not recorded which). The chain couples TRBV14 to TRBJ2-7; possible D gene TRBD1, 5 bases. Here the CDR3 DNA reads TGTGCCAGCAGCGACAGCCCAAGCTACGCTGGGCAGTACTTC. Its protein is CASSDSPSYAGQYF.